The 26 T cell receptor beta chains reported below all come from one sample, sequenced in a study of T-cell memory formation after mild COVID-19. TCRdb ran MiXCR on the 5' RACE reads and lists one entry per CDR3 protein. The table includes over 150,000 distinct CDR3 sequences, approximately 18% detected once. The material sequenced was PBMCs or a T cell subset sorted from them (not recorded which). Every receptor here comes from a man aged 18 to 29 who had mild COVID-19 (a few samples of this study predate the infection). Cell type and time point are not known.

This clonotype was seen more than once but under ten times. The chain couples TRBV5-1 to TRBJ2-1, with a weak D call TRBD2 (6 bases). The germline CDR1 and CDR2 sequences are SGHRS and YFSETQ. This CDR3 is built from 18 residues. V was cut by 0 bases and J by 4 bases, with 20 bases left in between. The CDR3 nucleotides read TGCGCCAGCAGCTTGGCCGATGGGGAGGCGTGGAAATACAATGAGCAGTTCTTC. Amino acid sequence: CASSLADGEAWKYNEQFF. Variable domain in full (rest from reference TRBV5-1 and TRBJ2-1): KAGVTQTPRYLIKTRGQQVTLSCSPISGHRSVSWYQQTPGQGLQFLFEYFSETQRNKGNFPGRFSGRQFSNSRSEMNVSTLELGDSALYLCASSLADGEAWKYNEQFFGPGTRLTVL.

The chain combines TRBV20-1 with TRBJ2-1, with TRBD2 identical over 10 bases. The germline CDR1 and CDR2 sequences are DFQATT and SNEGSKA (reference sequence). The V segment lost 2 bases and the J segment 6 bases; nucleotides outside the gene matches: 4. The CDR3 loop spans 14 amino acids. The CDR3: CSARPSGGVNEQFF. The CDR3 nucleotides are TGCAGTGCTAGACCGAGCGGGGGGGTCAATGAGCAGTTCTTC.

The chain has TRBV19 and TRBJ2-5; 8 bases are shared with TRBD2. V lost 4 bases and J lost 3; bases outside the gene matches: 4. Germline loops: CDR1 LNHDA, CDR2 SQIVND (reference sequence). This CDR3 is 14 amino acids long. The CDR3: CASSTLAGKETQYF. CDR3 nucleotide sequence: TGTGCCAGTAGTACCTTAGCGGGGAAAGAGACCCAGTACTTC.

The rearrangement links TRBV7-8 to TRBJ2-7; weak D call: TRBD1 (5 bases). Germline V lookup: CDR1 SGHVS, CDR2 FQNEAQ. The V end lost 8 bases, the J end lost 1 base, and 12 bases lay between the germline ends. This CDR3 has 13 residues. CDR3 protein: CASWGVSSYEQYF. The CDR3 nucleotides are TGTGCCAGCTGGGGCGTTTCTTCCTACGAGCAGTACTTC.

V gene TRBV20-1 combines with J gene TRBJ1-6; D not certain. This CDR3 is 12 amino acids long. Between the trimmed V and J ends, which lost 0 bases and 7 bases, there was a span of 4 bases. Germline CDR1 DFQATT, CDR2 SNEGSKA (reference sequence). In nucleotides, the CDR3 is TGCAGTGCTAGAGATTCGAATTCACCCCTCCACTTT. This translates into CSARDSNSPLHF.

At least ten counts were recorded for this clonotype. For the CDR3, the DNA is TGTGCCAGCAGCTCACAGGGGGCTCAGCCCCAGCATTTT. Translation gives CASSSQGAQPQHF. This rearrangement joins TRBV7-9 to TRBJ1-5, with TRBD1 identical over 9 bases. The germline V gene encodes CDR1 SEHNR and CDR2 FQNEAQ (reference sequence). V shed 4 bases, J shed 6 bases, and the junction held 1 base outside the gene matches. The CDR3 runs 13 residues.

The rearrangement uses TRBV4-2 and TRBJ2-4; no reliable D call. V lost 0 bases to trimming and J lost 6 bases, with 3 bases between them. The CDR3 has 12 amino acids. CDR1 and CDR2 (germline): LGHNA, YNFKEQ. CDR3 DNA sequence: TGTGCCAGCAGCCAAGACGTAAACATTCAGTACTTC. Amino acids: CASSQDVNIQYF.

The rearrangement links TRBV12-3 or TRBV12-4 to TRBJ1-5; possibly TRBD1 for D (5 bases). The CDR3 is 15 residues long. V was trimmed by 8 bases and J by 7 bases, leaving 21 bases between them. The CDR3 sequence is CASRSGGGPRQPQHF. The CDR3 DNA reads TGTGCCAGCCGTTCAGGCGGGGGACCCCGACAGCCCCAGCATTTT.

Only a few counts were recorded for this clonotype. V gene TRBV6-5 combines with J gene TRBJ1-2; 8 bases agree with TRBD1. The CDR3 consists of 11 residues. The germline CDR1 and CDR2 sequences are MNHEY and SVGAGI. V lost 8 bases to trimming and J lost 6 bases; unmatched junction nucleotides: 2. The CDR3: CASGQGHGYTF. CDR3 in DNA: TGTGCCAGCGGACAGGGTCATGGCTACACCTTC.

The chain recombines TRBV10-3 with TRBJ2-3; TRBD2 might be the D (6 bases). The length of the CDR3 is 12 residues. Trimming stripped 4 bases from V and 4 bases from J, with 6 bases between. The germline V gene has CDR1 ENHRY and CDR2 SYGVKD. CDR3 in amino acids: CAISGGADTQYF. CDR3 nucleotide sequence: TGTGCCATCAGTGGGGGGGCAGATACGCAGTATTTT.

J is TRBJ1-1 and V is TRBV5-1; 7 bases are a match to TRBD1. The CDR3 runs 14 residues. Germline V CDR1 and CDR2: SGHRS, YFSETQ. J gave up 6 bases and V 0 bases, and 5 bases lay outside the gene matches. CDR3 in amino acids: CASSLGSRGSEAFF. The CDR3 nucleotides read TGCGCCAGCAGCTTGGGGAGCAGGGGGTCTGAAGCTTTCTTT.

The chain uses TRBV4-1 and TRBJ1-5; no firm D call. V was cut by 4 bases and J by 6 bases, with 10 bases left in between. CDR1 is MGHRA, CDR2 YSYEKL, per germline. This CDR3 contains 13 residues. The CDR3: CASSLTISQPQHF. In DNA form, the CDR3 reads TGCGCCAGCAGCCTGACCATTTCTCAGCCCCAGCATTTT.

The rearrangement joins TRBV11-2 to TRBJ2-3; TRBD2 might be the D (6 bases). The V gene lost 7 bases and the J gene lost 2 bases, with 10 bases spanning the gap. The germline V gene encodes CDR1 SGHAT and CDR2 FQNNGV. The CDR3 totals 13 residues. Here the CDR3 DNA reads TGTGCCAGCAAAGGCGGGGCCACAGATACGCAGTATTTT. Protein: CASKGGATDTQYF.

This clonotype was observed many times. The genes are TRBV10-2 and TRBJ2-7; D could derive from TRBD1 or TRBD2 (5 bases each). CDR3 length: 15 amino acids. Trimming pared 8 bases from V and 3 bases from J, leaving 20 bases between. Germline-derived CDR1 and CDR2 are WSHSY and SAAADI. CDR3 protein: CASQEPSGTFYEQYF. The CDR3 coding sequence is TGCGCCAGCCAAGAGCCCTCGGGGACCTTCTACGAGCAGTACTTC.

This sequence joins TRBV4-3 and TRBJ2-6; D gene ambiguous. V lost 4 bases to trimming and J lost 0 bases, with 10 bases between them. Germline CDR1 is LGHNA and CDR2 is YSLEER. CDR3 length equals 16 residues. The CDR3 spells CASSRLEDSGANVLTF. The CDR3 DNA follows: TGCGCCAGCAGCCGCCTTGAGGACTCTGGGGCCAACGTCCTGACTTTC.

The chain carries TRBV6-2 or TRBV6-3 and TRBJ2-7; TRBD2 might be the D (6 bases). The V and J ends lost 6 bases and 9 bases respectively, with 15 bases between them. There are 12 residues in the CDR3. The germline gives CDR1 MNHEY, CDR2 SVGEGT. CDR3 DNA sequence: TGTGCCAGCAGCTCAGTGGGGCGGGGGCAGTACGTC. The encoded protein is CASSSVGRGQYV.

V usage is TRBV7-9 and J usage is TRBJ2-3, with 9 positions matching TRBD2. V lost 5 bases and J lost 4; bases outside the gene matches: 10. From germline, CDR1 is SEHNR and CDR2 FQNEAQ (reference sequence). CDR3 size: 16 residues. CDR3 DNA sequence: TGTGCCAGCAGCCCTCCGGCGGGGGGGGCCGCAGATACGCAGTATTTT. It encodes CASSPPAGGAADTQYF.

In this sample, this clonotype turned up a few times. The gene calls are TRBV7-9 and TRBJ1-1; TRBD1 is a possible D gene (5 bases). The CDR3 runs 12 residues. Germline values: CDR1 SEHNR, CDR2 FQNEAQ (reference sequence). The V gene lost 6 bases and the J gene lost 5 bases, with 10 bases spanning the gap. The DNA for the CDR3 is TGTGCCAGCAGTCAATGGGGGACTGAAGCTTTCTTT. Translating gives CASSQWGTEAFF.

The V gene is TRBV6-2 or TRBV6-3, the J gene TRBJ2-2; the match to TRBD2 covers 10 bases. Germline loops: CDR1 MNHEY, CDR2 SVGEGT. This CDR3 is built from 15 residues. The ends lost 7 bases at V and 7 bases at J; junction bases unmatched: 9. The CDR3 nucleotides read TGTGCCAGCACGAGAGCGGGGGGGCGCGTCGGGGAGCTGTTTTTT. It codes for CASTRAGGRVGELFF.

V gene TRBV7-2 combines with J gene TRBJ2-1, with 13 bases lining up with TRBD2. The trim removed 5 bases at V and 11 bases at J, leaving 6 bases unmatched. This CDR3 has 14 residues. CDR1 is SGHTA, CDR2 FQGNSA, per germline. CDR3 bases: TGTGCCAGCAGCGATGGACTAGCGGGGGTAAAGCAGTTCTTC. This encodes CASSDGLAGVKQFF.

This clonotype came up once. The rearrangement links TRBV20-1 to TRBJ1-2; D is possibly TRBD1 (6 bases). The CDR3 consists of 14 residues. The germline gives CDR1 DFQATT, CDR2 SNEGSKA (reference sequence). The V end was cut by 6 bases, the J end by 4 bases, with 18 bases between. The CDR3 coding sequence is TGCAGTGCCCCTCGGACAGCCGAAGGCTATGGCTACACCTTC. This gives the protein CSAPRTAEGYGYTF.

This clonotype was recorded a few times. The chain combines TRBV20-1 with TRBJ2-5; 7 nucleotides agree with TRBD2. Trimming cost V 4 bases and J 5 bases; bases outside gene matches: 13. Germline V gives CDR1 DFQATT, CDR2 SNEGSKA (reference sequence). The CDR3 spans 15 residues. The CDR3 is CSATPTGGPRETQYF. The CDR3 region has the DNA TGCAGTGCTACCCCTACGGGGGGACCGAGGGAGACCCAGTACTTC.

This clonotype appeared many times. This chain connects TRBV27 to TRBJ2-4; 12 bases agree with TRBD2. With V trimmed by 5 bases and J by 0 bases, 8 bases remained unmatched. The germline V gene has CDR1 MNHEY and CDR2 SMNVEV (reference sequence). The CDR3 spans 18 residues. CDR3 coding DNA: TGTGCCAGCAGTAAACTAGCGGGGGGCATAATAGCCAAAAACATTCAGTACTTC. Residues: CASSKLAGGIIAKNIQYF.

This chain links TRBV9 with TRBJ2-1; 8 bases are a match to TRBD2. V shed 6 bases and J 0 bases; nucleotides not matched to a gene: 2. The CDR3 contains 14 residues. The germline CDR1 and CDR2 sequences are SGDLS and YYNGEE. CDR3 loop: CASTGGASYNEQFF. In nucleotides, the CDR3 is TGTGCCAGCACCGGGGGGGCCTCCTACAATGAGCAGTTCTTC.

This clonotype was counted ten times or more. The chain carries TRBV28 and TRBJ2-7; D might be TRBD1 (6 bases). CDR3 size: 11 residues. V gave up 10 bases and J gave up 2 bases, with 9 bases separating them. Germline V lookup: CDR1 MDHEN, CDR2 SYDVKM. The CDR3 DNA reads TGTGCCACCGGACAGCCCTACGAGCAGTACGTC. Translating gives CATGQPYEQYV.

The genes are TRBV11-2 and TRBJ2-7, with D perhaps TRBD1 (6 bases). The V end lost 5 bases, the J end lost 4 bases, and 18 bases lay between the germline ends. The CDR3 has 15 amino acids. CDR1 is SGHAT and CDR2 is FQNNGV in the germline V gene. The CDR3 DNA sequence: TGTGCCAGCAGCATAAGACAGGCTTGGATTTACGAGCAGTACTTC. This gives the protein CASSIRQAWIYEQYF.